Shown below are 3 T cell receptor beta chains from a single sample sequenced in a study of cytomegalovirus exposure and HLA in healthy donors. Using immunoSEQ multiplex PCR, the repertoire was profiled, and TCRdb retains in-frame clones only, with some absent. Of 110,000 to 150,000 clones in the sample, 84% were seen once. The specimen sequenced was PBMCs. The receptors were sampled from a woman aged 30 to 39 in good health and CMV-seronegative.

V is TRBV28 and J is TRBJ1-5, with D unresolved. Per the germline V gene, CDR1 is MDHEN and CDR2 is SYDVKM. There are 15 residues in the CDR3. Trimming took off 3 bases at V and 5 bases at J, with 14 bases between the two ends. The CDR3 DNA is TGTGCCAGCAGTTTGGGCCGACGGTTCGATCAGCCCCAGCATTTT. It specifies CASSLGRRFDQPQHF.

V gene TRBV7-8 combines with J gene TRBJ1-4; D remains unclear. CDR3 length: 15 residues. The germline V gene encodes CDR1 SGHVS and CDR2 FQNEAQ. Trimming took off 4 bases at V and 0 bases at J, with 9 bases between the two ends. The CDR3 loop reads CASSWADATNEKLFF. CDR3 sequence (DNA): TGTGCCAGCAGCTGGGCAGATGCAACTAATGAAAAACTGTTTTTT. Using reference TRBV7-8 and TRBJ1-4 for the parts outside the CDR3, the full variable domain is GAGVSQSPRYKVAKRGQDVALRCDPISGHVSLFWYQQALGQGPEFLTYFQNEAQLDKSGLPSDRFFAERPEGSVSTLKIQRTQQEDSAVYLCASSWADATNEKLFFGSGTQLSVL.

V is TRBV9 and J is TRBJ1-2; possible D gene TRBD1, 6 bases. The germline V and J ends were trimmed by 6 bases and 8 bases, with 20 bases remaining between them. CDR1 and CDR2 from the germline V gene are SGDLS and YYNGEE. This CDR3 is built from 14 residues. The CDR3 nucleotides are TGTGCCAGCAACAGACCCCAGGGGACGAGGGGCTACACCTTC. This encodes CASNRPQGTRGYTF.